The clone carrying this T cell receptor (beta chain) has only one observation. Per germline, CDR1 SEHNR and CDR2 FQNEAQ (reference sequence). V shed 5 bases, J shed 1 base, and the junction held 7 bases outside the gene matches. The CDR3 is 15 residues long. These data are taken from a study of T-cell reconstitution after alpha-beta-depleted transplantation in children. For TCRbeta, the library was prepared with unique molecular identifiers. In TCRdb, the PCR reads were re-called with MiXCR into one record per CDR3 protein. This table holds hundreds of thousands of distinct CDR3 sequences, about an eighth found once.

Sample: PBMCs, mostly from graft donor cells, taken 360 days after TCRalphabeta/CD19-depleted stem cell transplant. The rearrangement joins TRBV7-9 to TRBJ2-5; 7 nucleotides agree with TRBD1. This clonotype was obtained from a male patient aged 10 to 17 who had a stem cell transplant for acute myeloid leukemia, so the T cells may come from the graft donor. CDR3 loop: CASSPPDRVQETQYF. CDR3 coding DNA: TGTGCCAGCAGCCCCCCCGACAGGGTCCAAGAGACCCAGTACTTC.